This record covers a single T cell receptor beta chain. The data belong to a study of blood T cell repertoires in COVID-19. For the study at large: PBMCs, B-cell-depleted T cells, or T cells provided the cDNA or gDNA that made up the material.

Methods used by the authors: Nucleated cell counts were estimated from reference gene primer amplification. The assay was immunoSEQ multiplex PCR, and TCRdb's table has in-frame clones only and misses some. From that table come the V and J calls and clone size; the DNA was used to work out D and trimming. The sample carries roughly 200,000 clones, roughly 77% recorded once. V shed 2 bases and J 3 bases; nucleotides not matched to a gene: 13. Germline-derived CDR1 and CDR2 are SGHAT and FQNNGV. There are 19 residues in the CDR3. This receptor was obtained from a middle-aged woman with COVID-19, enrolled during active disease. The source material was peripheral blood. The rearrangement joins TRBV11-2 to TRBJ1-2; 12 positions match TRBD1. CDR3 sequence (DNA): TGTGCCAGCAGCTTATTTCTCCGGGACAGGGGGCGAGACGACTATGGCTACACCTTC. This encodes CASSLFLRDRGRDDYGYTF.